The clone carrying this T cell receptor (beta chain) was found a few times. Antigen unknown. The CDR3 is 15 amino acids. V was shortened by 0 bases and J by 4 bases, with 12 bases between the two germline ends. Germline CDR1 is DFQATT and CDR2 is SNEGSKA (reference sequence). This specimen belongs to a study of T-cell memory formation after mild COVID-19. Study outcomes and limitations: Pre-infection memory showed some responding clones, and this suggested that cross-reactive memory joined. Among contracting clones, CD4+ were mainly CM/EM and CD8+ enriched in EMRA.

Each CDR3 protein is one row after TCRdb ran MiXCR on the 5' RACE reads. The data contain some 160,000 distinct CDR3 sequences, about a third of them singletons. The chain joins TRBV20-1 to TRBJ2-2, with D perhaps TRBD2 (6 bases). Sequencing used PBMCs or a T cell subset sorted from them (not recorded which). This sequence was found in an adult woman who had mild COVID-19 (a few samples of this study predate the infection). Cell type and time point are not known. CDR3 nucleotide sequence: TGCAGTGCTAGAGATTTTCGGGGGATCACCGGGGAGCTGTTTTTT. Translated, it gives CSARDFRGITGELFF.